Included here is one T cell receptor beta chain sequence, with context. Its antigen remains unknown. The data originate from a study of cytomegalovirus exposure and HLA in healthy donors. Study results and limitations: In an earlier analysis, most TCR beta V segments were productive about 90% or about 30% of the time.

In the PCR, 60 Vbeta and 13 Jbeta primers were used. Sequencing was performed with immunoSEQ multiplex PCR; in TCRdb, only in-frame clones are kept and a portion is missing. Of 150,000 to 200,000 clones listed, around 81% were seen once; the top ten hold under 2%. Material for sequencing was PBMCs. The receptor comes from a man aged 35-49 years in good health and CMV-seronegative.

The CDR3 sequence: CASSYRDTGEAFF. CDR3 DNA: TGCGCCAGCAGCTACCGGGACACGGGTGAAGCTTTCTTT. This sequence joins TRBV5-1 and TRBJ1-1, with D possibly matching TRBD1 (6 bases). CDR3 length: 13 amino acids. CDR1 SGHRS and CDR2 YFSETQ come from the germline V gene. V was shortened by 3 bases and J by 7 bases, with 13 bases between the two germline ends.